This TCR beta chain is from a study of PD-1 blockade in classical Hodgkin lymphoma. Study at large: Patients received nivolumab 3 mg/kg intravenously every 2 weeks. Broader study findings: CD4+ TCR diversity, unlike CD8+, rose significantly by C4D1. Newly diagnosed patients were reported to exhibit reduced baseline TCR diversity relative to healthy donors.

A remark on this clone: The antigen is undetermined.

V was shortened by 0 bases and J by 8 bases, with 19 bases between the two germline ends. The germline CDR1 and CDR2 sequences are LGHNA and YSLEER. The CDR3 has 16 residues. Clones were read by immunoSEQ multiplex PCR, and TCRdb kept only the in-frame ones, dropping some. The sample contains under 25,000 clones, 72% of which appear only once. Time point indicated: cycle 4 day 1 (C4D1), after 6 weeks of nivolumab. No patient escaped relapse after autologous stem cell transplantation, and brentuximab vedotin exposure varied. By magnetic negative selection, CD4+ T cells were purified from thawed PBMCs. Relapsed/refractory classical Hodgkin lymphoma patients had complete, partial or progressive responses.

The TCR sequence derives from a human donor with classical Hodgkin lymphoma. The chain carries TRBV4-3 and TRBJ1-2, with a possible D match to TRBD1 (6 bases). This specimen consisted of CD4+ T cells from blood, obtained before the fourth cycle of nivolumab. The CDR3 nucleotides read TGCGCCAGCAGCCAAGATCGAAGGGCACAGGGCAGCGGCTACACCTTC. It encodes CASSQDRRAQGSGYTF.